This entry lists 24 T cell receptor beta chains sequenced from one sample in a study of blood T cell repertoires in COVID-19 (TCRdb year 2020). The library was generated by the immunoSEQ multiplex PCR assay. The table was pulled from immuneACCESS by TCRdb, which kept in-frame rearrangements only. Such tables lose some clones; where checked, under half of the loss comes from unresolved V genes, and the rest has no known cause. The sample yields around 210,000 clones; roughly nine tenths were counted once. The ten largest clones add up to more than 0.7% of the sample. The sequenced material came from peripheral blood. The receptor source for this set is an older woman with acute or convalescent COVID-19.

V is TRBV7-2 and J is TRBJ2-5, with a possible D match to TRBD2 (6 bases). With 5 bases removed from V and 7 bases from J, the gap between germline ends came to 11 bases. Germline V gene data show CDR1 as SGHTA and CDR2 as FQGNSA. The CDR3 has 12 amino acids. CDR3: CASSRDGGTQYF. The CDR3, as DNA: TGTGCCAGCAGCCGGGACGGGGGGACCCAGTACTTC.

The genes are TRBV6-5 and TRBJ1-2, with TRBD1 matching over 11 bases. V was clipped by 7 bases and J by 4 bases; unmatched bases: 8. This CDR3 comprises 15 residues. Per germline, CDR1 MNHEY and CDR2 SVGAGI. The CDR3 DNA reads TGTGCCAGCACTAGGGGACAGGGGGACATCTATGGCTACACCTTC. Encoded protein: CASTRGQGDIYGYTF.

The V and J genes are TRBV5-1 and TRBJ2-7; TRBD1 is a possible D gene (7 bases). The CDR3 loop spans 17 amino acids. Per germline, CDR1 SGHRS and CDR2 YFSETQ. V lost 2 bases and J 2 bases, leaving 20 bases between the germline ends. CDR3 coding DNA: TGCGCCAGCAGCTTAGGACAGGTCGGGGGTGATCCCTACGAGCAGTACTTC. It yields the protein CASSLGQVGGDPYEQYF.

The chain links TRBV6-5 to TRBJ1-3, with a possible D match to TRBD1 (5 bases). V gave up 6 bases and J gave up 8 bases, with 11 bases separating them. The germline gives CDR1 MNHEY, CDR2 SVGAGI. The CDR3 loop spans 12 amino acids. CDR3 DNA sequence: TGTGCCAGCAGCGCCGGGGGATACACCATATATTTT. It codes for CASSAGGYTIYF.

The chain uses TRBV20-1 and TRBJ1-2; the D gene is possibly TRBD1 (5 bases). The V gene lost 3 bases and the J gene lost 2 bases, with 10 bases spanning the gap. This CDR3 has 13 amino acids. Germline CDR1 and CDR2: DFQATT and SNEGSKA (reference sequence). CDR3: CSASSRTNYGYTF. The CDR3 DNA follows: TGCAGTGCTAGTTCCCGGACAAACTATGGCTACACCTTC.

With respect to this clone: Other DNA sequences from this sample encode an identical CDR3 as well. The chain combines TRBV6-5 with TRBJ1-2; D may be TRBD1 (6 bases). With 6 bases removed from V and 6 bases from J, the gap between germline ends came to 8 bases. The CDR3 loop spans 11 amino acids. Germline V gene lookup returns CDR1 MNHEY and CDR2 SVGAGI. CDR3 DNA sequence: TGTGCCAGCAGGAAGGGGGATGGCTACACCTTC. Translation: CASRKGDGYTF.

The chain has TRBV14 and TRBJ1-1, with 11 nucleotides matching TRBD1. CDR3 length: 16 amino acids. J gave up 8 bases and V 5 bases, and 13 bases lay outside the gene matches. Germline CDR1 is SGHDN and CDR2 is FVKESK. The CDR3 DNA sequence: TGTGCCAGCAGCTTTAAAACCGGGACAGGGGGGACGGAAGCTTTCTTT. Protein sequence: CASSFKTGTGGTEAFF.

This CDR3 reads CASKQLSGANVLTF. The CDR3, as DNA: TGTGCCAGCAAACAGCTCTCTGGGGCCAACGTCCTGACTTTC. The V and J genes are TRBV2 and TRBJ2-6; D is uncertain. Germline CDR1 and CDR2: SNHLY and FYNNEI. This CDR3 region has 14 residues. Trimming stripped 7 bases from V and 0 bases from J, with 7 bases between.

The rearrangement uses TRBV5-6 and TRBJ1-4, with D maybe TRBD1 (5 bases). This CDR3 is built from 16 residues. V gave up 2 bases and J gave up 3 bases, with 14 bases separating them. Germline V CDR1 and CDR2: SGHDT, YYEEEE. The CDR3 coding sequence is TGTGCCAGCAGCTTCCGACAGACCTCAGCTAATGAAAAACTGTTTTTT. Encoded protein: CASSFRQTSANEKLFF.

V usage is TRBV25-1 and J usage is TRBJ2-3; D perhaps matches TRBD1 (5 bases). Trimming took off 3 bases at V and 5 bases at J, with 12 bases between the two ends. CDR3 length: 14 amino acids. In germline, CDR1 is MGHDK, CDR2 SYGVNS. The DNA of the CDR3 is TGTGCCAGCAGTGAGATGGGGCCGAAAGATACGCAGTATTTT. Protein: CASSEMGPKDTQYF.

This clone was detected once. The chain recombines TRBV27 with TRBJ1-2; tentatively, D is TRBD1 (5 bases). The CDR3 consists of 17 residues. The V end was cut by 5 bases, the J end by 5 bases, with 24 bases between. Germline V gene sequence: CDR1 MNHEY, CDR2 SMNVEV (reference sequence). CDR3 sequence: CASSIAGRGTGRYGYTF. The CDR3 bases are TGTGCCAGCAGTATAGCCGGGAGGGGAACCGGGCGATATGGCTACACCTTC.

V usage is TRBV5-5 and J usage is TRBJ1-2, with TRBD1 matching over 9 bases. The CDR3 extends over 13 amino acids. The V and J ends lost 0 bases and 7 bases, in that order; junction bases with no gene match: 1. Per germline, CDR1 SGHKS and CDR2 YYEKEE (reference sequence). The CDR3 DNA follows: TGTGCCAGCAGCTTGGCGGGACAGGGTGGCTACACCTTC. This encodes CASSLAGQGGYTF.

There are a few counts of this clone. The rearrangement uses TRBV14 and TRBJ2-7; 9 positions agree with TRBD2. CDR1 and CDR2 from the germline V gene are SGHDN and FVKESK. CDR3 length equals 19 residues. The V and J ends lost 4 bases and 0 bases, in that order; junction bases with no gene match: 16. CDR3 DNA sequence: TGTGCCAGCAGCCCCCTAGCGGGGAAAAAACAAAAGGGCTCCTACGAGCAGTACTTC. Translated, it gives CASSPLAGKKQKGSYEQYF.

The rearrangement links TRBV28 to TRBJ1-5; 7 nucleotides align to TRBD1. Germline loops: CDR1 MDHEN, CDR2 SYDVKM. CDR3 size: 15 residues. V was pared by 7 bases and J by 0 bases, with 6 bases of the junction left unmatched. CDR3 in DNA: TGTGCCAGCATAGGGACAGAATATAGCAATCAGCCCCAGCATTTT. This encodes CASIGTEYSNQPQHF.

This chain connects TRBV5-6 to TRBJ1-2, with D perhaps matching TRBD1 (6 bases). Per the germline V gene, CDR1 is SGHDT and CDR2 is YYEEEE. CDR3 length: 14 residues. The V end was cut by 6 bases, the J end by 3 bases, with 15 bases between. CDR3 protein: CASTEVRTDYGYTF. The CDR3 DNA reads TGTGCCAGCACCGAGGTCAGGACAGACTATGGCTACACCTTC.

The V gene is TRBV29-1, the J gene TRBJ2-1, with no clear D. CDR3 length: 10 amino acids. Trimming took 7 bases from V and 6 from J, leaving 7 bases between them. The germline V gene encodes CDR1 SQVTM and CDR2 ANQGSEA. The DNA of the CDR3 is TGCAGCGCCGAGTTCAATGAGCAGTTCTTC. Protein: CSAEFNEQFF.

The J gene is TRBJ2-7, the V gene TRBV7-8, with a tentative D call TRBD1 (6 bases). The CDR3 is 12 residues long. V was clipped by 4 bases and J by 6 bases, with 10 bases between them. Germline CDR1 SGHVS, CDR2 FQNEAQ. This CDR3 is CASSYDRSEQYF. CDR3 in DNA: TGTGCCAGCAGCTACGACAGGAGCGAGCAGTACTTC.

The chain joins TRBV12-3 or TRBV12-4 to TRBJ2-7; 9 bases align to TRBD2. V lost 5 bases to trimming and J lost 5 bases; unmatched junction nucleotides: 4. CDR3 length equals 13 residues. Written as DNA, the CDR3 is TGTGCCAGCAGTAATAGCGGGAGTCACGAGCAGTACTTC. It is translated as CASSNSGSHEQYF.

The chain links TRBV19 to TRBJ2-7; weak D call: TRBD1 (6 bases). This CDR3 spans 15 amino acids. The germline gives CDR1 LNHDA, CDR2 SQIVND (reference sequence). V was clipped by 3 bases and J by 1 base, with 13 bases between them. CDR3 sequence (DNA): TGTGCCAGTAGTATGCAGGGGCATACTTCCTACGAGCAGTACTTC. Protein: CASSMQGHTSYEQYF.

The table lists this clone with a few counts. V usage is TRBV5-4 and J usage is TRBJ2-5, with 11 positions matching TRBD1. Germline V CDR1 and CDR2: SGHNT, YYREEE (reference sequence). This CDR3 has 14 amino acids. V lost 3 bases, J lost 5 bases, and 3 bases stayed unmatched. The CDR3 DNA is TGTGCCAGCAGCTCGGACAGGGGGCGGGAGACCCAGTACTTC. It encodes CASSSDRGRETQYF.

CDR3 in DNA: TGTGCCAGCAGTCAACAGACCCGAGGGTATGGCTACACCTTC. This encodes CASSQQTRGYGYTF. The chain employs TRBV6-5 and TRBJ1-2; D is uncertain. This CDR3 region has 14 residues. CDR1 is MNHEY and CDR2 is SVGAGI in the germline V gene. V lost 5 bases and J lost 5, with 15 bases in between.

The chain employs TRBV18 and TRBJ1-1, with D unresolved. Per the germline V gene, CDR1 is KGHSH and CDR2 is LQKENI. Deletions cut 1 base from V and 2 bases from J, with 20 bases between. CDR3 size: 18 residues. DNA of the CDR3: TGTGCCAGCTCACCACGGTCGTTAGAGGCGAATGTCAACACTGAAGCTTTCTTT. It yields the protein CASSPRSLEANVNTEAFF.

The chain recombines TRBV27 with TRBJ2-5, with 14 positions matching TRBD2. Germline CDR1 reads MNHEY; CDR2 reads SMNVEV (reference sequence). V shed 5 bases, J shed 4 bases, and the junction held 6 bases outside the gene matches. This CDR3 has 16 residues. CDR3 DNA sequence: TGTGCCAGCAGTCCCCCGGGACTAGCGGGAGTAGAGACCCAGTACTTC. Its protein is CASSPPGLAGVETQYF.

The genes are TRBV5-1 and TRBJ2-3; D unresolved. V was clipped by 0 bases and J by 7 bases, with 6 bases between them. The CDR3 totals 12 residues. Germline values: CDR1 SGHRS, CDR2 YFSETQ. The CDR3 loop reads CASSLERNTQYF. The DNA of the CDR3 is TGCGCCAGCAGCTTGGAGCGAAATACGCAGTATTTT.